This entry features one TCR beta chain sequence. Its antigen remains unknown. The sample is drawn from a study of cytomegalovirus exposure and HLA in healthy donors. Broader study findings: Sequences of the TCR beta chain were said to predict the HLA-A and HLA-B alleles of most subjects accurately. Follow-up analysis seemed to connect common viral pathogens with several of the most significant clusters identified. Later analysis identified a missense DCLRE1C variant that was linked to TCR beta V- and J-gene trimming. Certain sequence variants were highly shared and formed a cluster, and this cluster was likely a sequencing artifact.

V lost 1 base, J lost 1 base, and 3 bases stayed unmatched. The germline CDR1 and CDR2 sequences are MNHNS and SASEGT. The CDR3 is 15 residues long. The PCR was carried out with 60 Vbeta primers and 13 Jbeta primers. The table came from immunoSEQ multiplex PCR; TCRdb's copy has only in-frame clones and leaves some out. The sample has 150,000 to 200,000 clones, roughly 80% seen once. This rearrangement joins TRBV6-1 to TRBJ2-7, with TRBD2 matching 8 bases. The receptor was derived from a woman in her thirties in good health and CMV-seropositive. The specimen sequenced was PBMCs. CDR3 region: CASSEDGRVSYEQYF. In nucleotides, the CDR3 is TGTGCCAGCAGTGAAGACGGGAGGGTTTCCTACGAGCAGTACTTC.